The rows below give T cell receptor beta chains drawn from one sample of a study of OX40 agonist ivuxolimab in advanced cancers. Profiled with immunoSEQ multiplex PCR; TCRdb holds only in-frame clones, not every one. Of over 75,000 clones in the sample, around 91% were seen once. Sequencing was performed on CD4+ or CD8+ T cells sorted from blood, taken in a trial of the OX40 agonist ivuxolimab. These receptors all come from an adult with an advanced solid tumor such as melanoma, head and neck, liver or kidney cancer. CDR3s include the opening cysteine and the closing phenylalanine or tryptophan. D genes are given only for firm matches. Size is stated for part of the rows, as once, few or many counts, or as a class when the clone is expanded.

cdr3_aa cdr3_nt v_call d_call j_call clone_size
CASSLSSAGARGYTF TGTGCCAGCAGTTTATCTTCCGCGGGGGCTAGGGGCTACACCTTC TRBV28 - TRBJ1-2 -
CAWRGTAAEAFF TGTGCCTGGAGGGGGACAGCAGCTGAAGCTTTCTTT TRBV30 TRBD1 TRBJ1-1 -
CASSDRGGNTDTQYF TGCGCCAGCAGCGACCGGGGCGGAAACACAGATACGCAGTATTTT TRBV5-1 - TRBJ2-3 -
CASRTGLAYYEQYF TGTGCCAGCAGAACGGGACTAGCGTATTACGAGCAGTACTTC TRBV2 TRBD2 TRBJ2-7 -
CAWSPDRGAYEQYF TGTGCCTGGAGTCCGGACAGGGGGGCCTACGAGCAGTACTTC TRBV30 TRBD1 TRBJ2-7 -
CSVPGPGSGNEQFF TGCAGCGTTCCCGGACCCGGCTCCGGGAATGAGCAGTTCTTC TRBV29-1 - TRBJ2-1 -
CASSLGYRYEQYF TGTGCCAGCAGTTTGGGATATCGCTACGAGCAGTACTTC TRBV28 - TRBJ2-7 -
CASRRPGQGSYNEQFF TGTGCCAGTAGACGGCCGGGACAGGGCTCCTACAATGAGCAGTTCTTC TRBV19 TRBD1 TRBJ2-1 -
CAISSDGNTGELFF TGTGCCATCAGCTCAGACGGGAACACCGGGGAGCTGTTTTTT TRBV10-3 - TRBJ2-2 -
CASSVGGTHEQYF TGTGCCAGCAGCGTAGGGGGAACCCACGAGCAGTACTTC TRBV9 - TRBJ2-7 once
CASSQSGQETQYF TGTGCCAGCAGCCAGAGCGGCCAAGAGACCCAGTACTTC TRBV11-2 - TRBJ2-5 -
CASSIRREKHYEQYF TGTGCCAGTAGTATTCGGCGGGAAAAACACTACGAGCAGTACTTC TRBV19 - TRBJ2-7 -
CASSLGGPGKRSYTF TGTGCCAGCAGCCTGGGAGGCCCCGGGAAAAGAAGCTACACCTTC TRBV28 - TRBJ1-2 few
CAISEYADSNQPQHF TGTGCCATCAGTGAGTATGCGGATAGCAATCAGCCCCAGCATTTT TRBV10-3 - TRBJ1-5 -
CASRRPEHQETQYF TGCGCCAGCAGACGTCCAGAACACCAAGAGACCCAGTACTTC TRBV23-1 - TRBJ2-5 -
CASSLASAPEAQYF TGCGCCAGCAGCTTGGCTAGCGCCCCGGAGGCCCAGTACTTC TRBV5-1 - TRBJ2-5 -
CASRSGLAGVNEQFF TGTGCCAGCAGATCGGGACTAGCGGGAGTCAATGAGCAGTTCTTC TRBV7-2 TRBD2 TRBJ2-1 -
CSVGGLGETQYF TGCAGCGTGGGGGGACTAGGAGAGACCCAGTACTTC TRBV29-1 TRBD2 TRBJ2-5 few
CATSRTTGVETQYF TGTGCCACCAGCAGAACGACGGGGGTGGAGACCCAGTACTTC TRBV15 - TRBJ2-5 -
CASSLVHGGESYNEQFF TGTGCCAGCAGCTTAGTTCATGGGGGGGAATCCTACAATGAGCAGTTCTTC TRBV11-3 TRBD2 TRBJ2-1 -